The clone carrying this T cell receptor beta chain was observed at least ten times. With the library built for alpha chains, this beta chain is off target and its frequency is not meaningful. The time point here: blood taken at disease recurrence. The input material, whole RNA from tumor, nontumor lung or frozen PBMC, was sequenced unsorted. These data come from a study of spatial heterogeneity in lung cancer. V dropped 5 bases and J dropped 5 bases, with 10 bases sitting between them. Germline lookup yields CDR1 MNHEY and CDR2 SVGEGT. This CDR3 is built from 13 residues. TCRdb re-called the 5' RACE reads through MiXCR, storing one row per CDR3 protein. Altogether 7,500 to 10,000 distinct CDR3 sequences are present, roughly 3.5% being singletons, with the ten largest covering roughly 20%.

The material sequenced was PBMCs, taken at recurrence. The gene calls are TRBV6-2 or TRBV6-3 and TRBJ2-1; D unresolved. This clonotype originated in a female donor with early-stage non-small cell lung cancer. Here the CDR3 DNA reads TGTGCCAGCAGTCCATTTGGTGACAATGAGCAGTTCTTC. The encoded protein is CASSPFGDNEQFF.